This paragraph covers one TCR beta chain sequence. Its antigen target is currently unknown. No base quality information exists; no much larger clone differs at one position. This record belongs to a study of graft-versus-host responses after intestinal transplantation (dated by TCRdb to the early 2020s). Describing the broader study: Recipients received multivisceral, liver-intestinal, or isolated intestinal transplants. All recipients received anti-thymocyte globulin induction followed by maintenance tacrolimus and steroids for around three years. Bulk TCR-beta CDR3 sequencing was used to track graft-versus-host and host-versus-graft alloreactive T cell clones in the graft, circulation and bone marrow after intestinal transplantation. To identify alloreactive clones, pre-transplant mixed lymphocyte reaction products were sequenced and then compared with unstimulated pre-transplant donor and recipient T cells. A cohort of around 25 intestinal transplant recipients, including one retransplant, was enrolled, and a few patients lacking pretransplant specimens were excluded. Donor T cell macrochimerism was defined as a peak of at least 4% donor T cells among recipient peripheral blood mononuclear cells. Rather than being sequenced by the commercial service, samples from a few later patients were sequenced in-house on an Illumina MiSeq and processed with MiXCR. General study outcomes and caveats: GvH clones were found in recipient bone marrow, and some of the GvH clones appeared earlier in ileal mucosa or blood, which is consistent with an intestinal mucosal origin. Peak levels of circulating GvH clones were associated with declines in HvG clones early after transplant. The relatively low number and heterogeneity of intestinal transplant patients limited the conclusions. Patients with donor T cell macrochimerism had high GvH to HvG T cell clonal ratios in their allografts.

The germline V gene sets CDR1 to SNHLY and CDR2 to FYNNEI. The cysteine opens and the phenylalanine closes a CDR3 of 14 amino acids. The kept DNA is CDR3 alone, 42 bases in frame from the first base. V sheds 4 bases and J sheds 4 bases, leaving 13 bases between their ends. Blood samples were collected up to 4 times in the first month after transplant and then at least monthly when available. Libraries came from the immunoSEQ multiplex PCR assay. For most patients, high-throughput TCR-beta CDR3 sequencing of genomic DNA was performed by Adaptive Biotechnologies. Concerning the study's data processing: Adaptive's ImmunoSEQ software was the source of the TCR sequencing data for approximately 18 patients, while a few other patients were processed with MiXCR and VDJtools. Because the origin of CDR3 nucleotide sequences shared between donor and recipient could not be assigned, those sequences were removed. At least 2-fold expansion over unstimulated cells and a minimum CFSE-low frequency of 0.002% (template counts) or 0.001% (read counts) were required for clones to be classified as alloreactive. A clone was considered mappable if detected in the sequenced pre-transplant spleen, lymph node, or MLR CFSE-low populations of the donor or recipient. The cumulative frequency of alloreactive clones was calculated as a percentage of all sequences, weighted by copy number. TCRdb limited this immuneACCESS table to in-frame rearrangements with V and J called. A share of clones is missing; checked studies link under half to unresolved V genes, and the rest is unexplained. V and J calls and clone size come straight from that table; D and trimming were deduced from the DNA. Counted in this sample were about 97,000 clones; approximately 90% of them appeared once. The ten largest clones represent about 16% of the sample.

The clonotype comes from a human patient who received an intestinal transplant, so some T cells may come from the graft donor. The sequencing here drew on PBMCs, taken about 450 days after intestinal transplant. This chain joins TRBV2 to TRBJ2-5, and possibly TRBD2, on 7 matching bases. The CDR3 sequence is CASSGGGGGETQYF. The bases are TGTGCCAGCAGTGGAGGAGGGGGGGGAGAGACCCAGTACTTC.